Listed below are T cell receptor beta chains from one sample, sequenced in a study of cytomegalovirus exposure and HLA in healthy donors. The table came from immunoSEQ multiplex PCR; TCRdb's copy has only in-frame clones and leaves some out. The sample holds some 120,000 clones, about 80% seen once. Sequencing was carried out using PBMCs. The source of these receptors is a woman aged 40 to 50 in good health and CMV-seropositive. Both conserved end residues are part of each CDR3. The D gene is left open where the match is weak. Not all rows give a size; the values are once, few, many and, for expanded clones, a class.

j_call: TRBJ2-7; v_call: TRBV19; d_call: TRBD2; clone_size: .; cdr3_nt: TGTGCCACCTCGGGGGGGGGACGAGGGGAGCAGTACTTC; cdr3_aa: CATSGGGRGEQYF
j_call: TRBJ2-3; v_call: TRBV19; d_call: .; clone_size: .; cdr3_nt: TGTGCCAGTAGAATCCCACAGGAAGGGGATACGCAGTATTTT; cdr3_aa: CASRIPQEGDTQYF
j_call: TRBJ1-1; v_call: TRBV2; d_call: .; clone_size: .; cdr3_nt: TGTGCCAGCAGGGGGGGACGGAACACTGAAGCTTTCTTT; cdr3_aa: CASRGGRNTEAFF
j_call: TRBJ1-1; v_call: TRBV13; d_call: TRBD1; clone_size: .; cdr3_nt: TGTGCCAGCAGCTTAGTTCAGGGGGTATACACTGAAGCTTTCTTT; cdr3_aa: CASSLVQGVYTEAFF
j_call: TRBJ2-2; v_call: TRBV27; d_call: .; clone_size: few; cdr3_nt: TGTGCCAGCAGTTATTGGGGGGGCGATACCGGGGAGCTGTTTTTT; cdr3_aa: CASSYWGGDTGELFF
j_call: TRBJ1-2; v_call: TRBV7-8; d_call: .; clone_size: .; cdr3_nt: TGTGCCAGCAGCTTAATCGGCAGGGGAAGTGGCGACTATGGCTACACCTTC; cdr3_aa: CASSLIGRGSGDYGYTF
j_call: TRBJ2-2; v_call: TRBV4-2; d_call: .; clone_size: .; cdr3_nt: TGTGCCAGCAGCCAAGGGGCGACGGTTGCGAACACCGGGGAGCTGTTTTTT; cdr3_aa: CASSQGATVANTGELFF
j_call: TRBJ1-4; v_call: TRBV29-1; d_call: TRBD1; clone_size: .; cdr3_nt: TGCAGCGTTCGGGACAGTTATGAAAAACTGTTTTTT; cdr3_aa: CSVRDSYEKLFF
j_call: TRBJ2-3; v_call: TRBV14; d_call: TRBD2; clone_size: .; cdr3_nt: TGTGCCAGCAGCCAAGATTTGGCGGGAGTGGGAGATACGCAGTATTTT; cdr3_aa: CASSQDLAGVGDTQYF
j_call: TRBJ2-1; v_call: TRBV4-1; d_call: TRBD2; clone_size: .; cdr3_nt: TGCGCCAGCAGCCACCTGGGGCTAGCGGGAGAAGAGCAGTTCTTC; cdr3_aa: CASSHLGLAGEEQFF
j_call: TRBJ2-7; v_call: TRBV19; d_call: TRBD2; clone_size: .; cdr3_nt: TGTGCCAGTAGTGTGGGGACTAGCCGCGAGCAGTACTTC; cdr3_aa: CASSVGTSREQYF
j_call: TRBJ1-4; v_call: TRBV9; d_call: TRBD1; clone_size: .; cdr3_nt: TGTGCCAGCAGCCCGGGGGACAGTAATGAAAAACTGTTTTTT; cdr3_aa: CASSPGDSNEKLFF
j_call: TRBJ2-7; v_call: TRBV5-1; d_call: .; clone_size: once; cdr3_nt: TGCGCCAGCAGCTTGGGGTCGGCGGAGGGGCAGTACTTC; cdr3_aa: CASSLGSAEGQYF
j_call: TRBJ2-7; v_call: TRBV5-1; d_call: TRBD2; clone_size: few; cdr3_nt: TGCGCCAGCAGCTTGGGTTGGGGGGGGACCTACGAGCAGTACTTC; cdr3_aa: CASSLGWGGTYEQYF
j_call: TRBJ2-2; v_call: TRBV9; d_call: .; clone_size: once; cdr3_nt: TGTGCCAGCAGCGTAGGGGCCAACACCGGGGAGCTGTTTTTT; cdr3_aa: CASSVGANTGELFF
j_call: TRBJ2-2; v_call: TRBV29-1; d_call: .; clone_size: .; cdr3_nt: TGCAGCGTTGCTCAGGGGCGCACCGGGGAGCTGTTTTTT; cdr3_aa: CSVAQGRTGELFF